This paragraph covers one T cell receptor beta chain sequence. What it binds is not known. The data are from a study of vaccination and CD4 T cells after COVID-19. Study background: Between diagnosis and the drawing of post-COVID samples lay a median roughly 91 days (range 35 to 161). The cells were exposed to overlapping spike peptides originating from SARS-CoV-2, HCoV-NL63, HCoV-OC43 and HCoV-229E for stimulation.

The treatment is: roughly ten-day PBMC culture with coronavirus spike peptide pools or control peptides (ViraFEST assay). The unexposed donor gave CD4+ T cells before the COVID-19 pandemic (2011-2018). Each of days 3 and 7 saw half the medium replaced by fresh IL-2 medium. CD4+ T cells that had been cultured provided DNA sequenced with the Oncomine TCR Beta short-read assay. Researchers extracted genomic DNA from CD4+ T cells that had been cultured. TCRdb processed the PCR reads anew with MiXCR; each CDR3 protein has one entry. The sample carries approximately 9,600 distinct CDR3 sequences, roughly 30% recorded once. The CDR3 loop spans 14 amino acids. Per germline, CDR1 MRHNA and CDR2 SNTAGT. Trimming took 5 bases from V and 7 from J, leaving 17 bases between them.

This chain connects TRBV6-4 to TRBJ1-2, with no clear D. This receptor was identified in a human donor in good health. The sample taken for sequencing was CD4+ T cells from blood, cultured in vitro. CDR3 residues: CASSMIEGTGGYTF. The CDR3 DNA reads TGTGCCAGCAGTATGATCGAGGGTACCGGTGGCTACACCTTC.